Described below is a single TCR beta chain sequence and its context. These data are taken from a study of CD8+ T cells in alopecia areata. RNA was extracted and reverse transcribed into cDNA as the sequencing template. This table comes from immunoSEQ multiplex PCR, and its TCRdb copy is limited to in-frame clones, with some not included. The sample holds about 110,000 clones; roughly 84% are singletons and the top ten take around a quarter. The V end was cut by 0 bases, the J end by 3 bases, with 10 bases between. CDR3 length: 15 residues. From germline, CDR1 is MNHEY and CDR2 SVGAGI. Indicated treatment: oral pan-JAK inhibitor, 5-10 mg twice daily.

V usage is TRBV6-5 and J usage is TRBJ2-3; either TRBD1 or TRBD2 may fit D (5 bases each). The sample was CD8+ T cells sorted from blood, taken at week 24, from a patient treated with tofacitinib. This clonotype originated in a human donor with alopecia areata. The CDR3 is CASSYSGVGTDTQYF. The CDR3 coding sequence is TGTGCCAGCAGTTACTCGGGGGTAGGGACAGATACGCAGTATTTT.